The 2 T cell receptor beta chains presented below share a single source sample, sequenced in a study of T cell clonality in common variable immunodeficiency. General study findings and limits: Reportedly, TCR beta sequences from common variable immunodeficiency showed fewer deletions and N-nucleotide insertions.

Their recognized antigens are unknown. Measured with immunoSEQ multiplex PCR; TCRdb has only the in-frame clones, and not every one. The table lists around 13,000 clones, with no singletons. Sequencing was performed on peripheral blood mononuclear cells. The receptors come from a human donor with common variable immunodeficiency.

As concerns this clone: The read ends 3 residues shy of where the CDR3 ends; the end is completed using the germline J gene. This chain connects TRBV18 to TRBJ2-7, with TRBD1 as a possible D gene (5 bases). The CDR3 spans 13 residues. From germline, CDR1 is KGHSH and CDR2 LQKENI. V was cut by 6 bases and J by 2 bases, with 11 bases left in between. CDR3 bases read: TGTGCCAGCTCCCCTAAGACAGCCTACGAG. Translation: CASSPKTAYE. The full CDR3 protein reads CASSPKTAYEQYF.

On this clone itself: The sequence runs out 3 residues before the end of the CDR3; the remainder is reconstructed from the germline J gene. The chain employs TRBV11-3 and TRBJ2-3, with D uncertain. Trimming removed 5 bases from V and 6 bases from J, with 9 bases in between. This CDR3 region has 12 residues. Germline V gives CDR1 SGHNT, CDR2 YENEEA. The CDR3 is CASSLAADTQYF. The CDR3 bases that were read are TGTGCCAGCAGCCTGGCGGCCGATACG. Combining the CDR3 with reference TRBV11-3 and TRBJ2-3 gives the whole variable domain EAGVVQSPRYKIIEKKQPVAFWCNPISGHNTLYWYLQNLGQGPELLIRYENEEAVDDSQLPKDRFSAERLKGVDSTLKIQPAELGDSAVYLCASSLAADTQYFGPGTRLTVL.